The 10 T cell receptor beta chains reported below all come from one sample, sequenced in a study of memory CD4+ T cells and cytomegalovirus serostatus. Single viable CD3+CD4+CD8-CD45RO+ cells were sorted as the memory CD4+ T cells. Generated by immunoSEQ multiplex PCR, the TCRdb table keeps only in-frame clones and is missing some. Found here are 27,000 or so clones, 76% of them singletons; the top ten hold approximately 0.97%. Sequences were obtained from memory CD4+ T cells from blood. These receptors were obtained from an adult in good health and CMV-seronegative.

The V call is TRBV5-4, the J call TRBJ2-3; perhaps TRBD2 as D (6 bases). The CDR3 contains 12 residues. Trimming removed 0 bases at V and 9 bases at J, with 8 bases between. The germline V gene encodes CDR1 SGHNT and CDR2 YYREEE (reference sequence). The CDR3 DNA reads TGTGCCAGCAGCTTGGGACTAGACACGCAGTATTTT. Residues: CASSLGLDTQYF.

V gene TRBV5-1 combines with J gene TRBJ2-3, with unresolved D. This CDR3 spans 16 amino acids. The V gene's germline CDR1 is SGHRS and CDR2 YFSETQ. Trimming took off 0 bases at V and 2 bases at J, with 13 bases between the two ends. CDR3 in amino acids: CASSLGAVGNTDTQYF. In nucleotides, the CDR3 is TGCGCCAGCAGCTTGGGCGCGGTGGGGAACACAGATACGCAGTATTTT. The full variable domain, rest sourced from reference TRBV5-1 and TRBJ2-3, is KAGVTQTPRYLIKTRGQQVTLSCSPISGHRSVSWYQQTPGQGLQFLFEYFSETQRNKGNFPGRFSGRQFSNSRSEMNVSTLELGDSALYLCASSLGAVGNTDTQYFGPGTRLTVL.

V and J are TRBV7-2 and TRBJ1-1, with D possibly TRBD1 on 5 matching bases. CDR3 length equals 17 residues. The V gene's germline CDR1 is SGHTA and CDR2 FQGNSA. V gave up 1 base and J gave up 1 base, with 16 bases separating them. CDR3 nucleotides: TGTGCCAGCAGCTTAGTTGGGGGGGGGTACCAGAACACTGAAGCTTTCTTT. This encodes CASSLVGGGYQNTEAFF.

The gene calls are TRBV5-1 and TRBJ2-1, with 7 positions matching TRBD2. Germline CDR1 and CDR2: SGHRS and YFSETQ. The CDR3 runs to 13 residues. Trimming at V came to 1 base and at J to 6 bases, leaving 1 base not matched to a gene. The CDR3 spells CASSLSGTNEQFF. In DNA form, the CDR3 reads TGCGCCAGCAGCTTGAGCGGGACCAATGAGCAGTTCTTC.

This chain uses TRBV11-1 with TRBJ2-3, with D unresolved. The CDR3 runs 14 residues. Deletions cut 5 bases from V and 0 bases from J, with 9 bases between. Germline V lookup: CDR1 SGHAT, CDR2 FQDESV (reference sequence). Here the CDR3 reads CASSRRRSTDTQYF. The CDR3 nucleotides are TGTGCCAGCAGCCGCAGGAGAAGCACAGATACGCAGTATTTT.

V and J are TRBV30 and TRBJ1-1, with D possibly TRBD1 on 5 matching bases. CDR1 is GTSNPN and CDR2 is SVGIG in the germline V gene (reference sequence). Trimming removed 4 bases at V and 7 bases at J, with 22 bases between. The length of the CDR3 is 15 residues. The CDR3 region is CAWTPPQGWWGEAFF. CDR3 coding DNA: TGTGCCTGGACCCCTCCCCAGGGTTGGTGGGGTGAAGCTTTCTTT.

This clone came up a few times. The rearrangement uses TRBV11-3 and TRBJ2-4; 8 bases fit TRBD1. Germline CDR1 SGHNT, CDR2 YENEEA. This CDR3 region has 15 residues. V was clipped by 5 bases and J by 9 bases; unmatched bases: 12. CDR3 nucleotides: TGTGCCAGCAGCCCGGGGGACAGGCGAGGGGGCATTCAGTACTTC. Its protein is CASSPGDRRGGIQYF. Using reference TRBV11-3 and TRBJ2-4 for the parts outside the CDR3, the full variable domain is EAGVVQSPRYKIIEKKQPVAFWCNPISGHNTLYWYLQNLGQGPELLIRYENEEAVDDSQLPKDRFSAERLKGVDSTLKIQPAELGDSAVYLCASSPGDRRGGIQYFGAGTRLSVL.

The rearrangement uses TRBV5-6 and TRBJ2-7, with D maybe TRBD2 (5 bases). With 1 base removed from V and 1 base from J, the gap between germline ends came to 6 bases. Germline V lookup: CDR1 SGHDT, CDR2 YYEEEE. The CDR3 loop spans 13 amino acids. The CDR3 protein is CASSLTSSYEQYF. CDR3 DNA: TGTGCCAGCAGCTTGACTAGTTCCTACGAGCAGTACTTC.

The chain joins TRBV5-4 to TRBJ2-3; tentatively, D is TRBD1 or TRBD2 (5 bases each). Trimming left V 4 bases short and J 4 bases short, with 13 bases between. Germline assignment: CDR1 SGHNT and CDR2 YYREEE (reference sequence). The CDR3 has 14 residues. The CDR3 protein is CASSPAGASDTQYF. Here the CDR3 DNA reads TGTGCCAGCAGCCCCGCCGGGGCGTCAGATACGCAGTATTTT.

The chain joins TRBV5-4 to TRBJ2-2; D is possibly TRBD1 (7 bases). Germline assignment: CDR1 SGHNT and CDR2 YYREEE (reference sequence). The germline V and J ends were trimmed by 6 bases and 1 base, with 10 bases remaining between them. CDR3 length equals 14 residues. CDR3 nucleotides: TGTGCCAGCACGCAGGGGGGGAACACCGGGGAGCTGTTTTTT. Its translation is CASTQGGNTGELFF.